This T cell receptor (beta chain) derives from a study of T cell changes during pregnancy in multiple sclerosis. V trimming: 4 bases; J trimming: 3 bases; junction bases outside the gene matches: 8. Germline V gives CDR1 MGHRA, CDR2 YSYEKL. The CDR3 runs to 15 residues. Sequenced by immunoSEQ multiplex PCR; TCRdb stores in-frame clones only, minus some. The sample yields around 100,000 clones, approximately 90% seen once. This clone was seen a few times. The sequence was collected from a female donor with multiple sclerosis, enrolled in a pregnancy study. The chain joins TRBV4-1 to TRBJ1-2; 7 nucleotides line up with TRBD1. This specimen consisted of peripheral blood, obtained after pregnancy. CDR3 coding DNA: TGCGCCAGCAGCCCCAACAGGGACAGTTACTATGGCTACACCTTC. Translating gives CASSPNRDSYYGYTF.